This T cell receptor (beta chain) was captured by sequencing in a study of cytomegalovirus exposure and HLA in healthy donors. For this clone: Its specificity is unknown. The junction does not match germline at one end; this may be a read error.

General study points: The listing of 150 to 200 TCR beta chains classed them as cytomegalovirus-associated. Indistinguishable V segments, including TRBV6-2 and TRBV6-3, were excluded. Several top significant clusters appeared, in a later analysis, to be linked to common viral pathogens. By a later analysis, the bulk of CMV-associated TCR beta chains appeared HLA-restricted.

PCR primers comprised 60 Vbeta and 13 Jbeta primers. Some clones are missing from TCRdb's copy, which holds only in-frame ones; the method was immunoSEQ multiplex PCR. Of around 180,000 clones listed, 65% to 85% are singletons. The V gene's germline CDR1 is SEHNR and CDR2 FQNEAQ (reference sequence). The CDR3 spans 15 residues. The source material was PBMCs. The chain has TRBV7-9 and TRBJ1-1; 8 bases map to TRBD1. The TCR sequence derives from a man younger than 35 in good health and CMV-seronegative. CDR3 amino acids: CSSSYLGTGNTEAFF. CDR3 nucleotides: TGTTCCAGCAGCTATCTCGGGACAGGGAACACTGAAGCTTTCTTT.